This TCR beta chain originates from a study of cytotoxic CD8 clonotypes in ibrutinib-treated CLL. With regard to this clone: This clone may be a read error of a much larger clone one base away.

The CDR3 covers 14 residues. Germline CDR1 reads MRHNA; CDR2 reads SNTAGT. The junction had 3 bases not matched to a gene; V was cut back by 10 bases and J by 0 bases. Profiling relied on immunoSEQ multiplex PCR, and the TCRdb table lists in-frame clones only, not all of them. The sample includes around 150,000 clones, roughly 90% of them seen just once. V and J are TRBV6-4 and TRBJ1-5; 10 bases line up with TRBD1. This clonotype was sampled from a human donor with chronic lymphocytic leukemia. The specimen was PBMCs, collected at disease progression, from a patient treated with ibrutinib. Here the CDR3 DNA reads TGTGCCACCGGGACAGGGGATAGCAATCAGCCCCAGCATTTT. Translation: CATGTGDSNQPQHF.